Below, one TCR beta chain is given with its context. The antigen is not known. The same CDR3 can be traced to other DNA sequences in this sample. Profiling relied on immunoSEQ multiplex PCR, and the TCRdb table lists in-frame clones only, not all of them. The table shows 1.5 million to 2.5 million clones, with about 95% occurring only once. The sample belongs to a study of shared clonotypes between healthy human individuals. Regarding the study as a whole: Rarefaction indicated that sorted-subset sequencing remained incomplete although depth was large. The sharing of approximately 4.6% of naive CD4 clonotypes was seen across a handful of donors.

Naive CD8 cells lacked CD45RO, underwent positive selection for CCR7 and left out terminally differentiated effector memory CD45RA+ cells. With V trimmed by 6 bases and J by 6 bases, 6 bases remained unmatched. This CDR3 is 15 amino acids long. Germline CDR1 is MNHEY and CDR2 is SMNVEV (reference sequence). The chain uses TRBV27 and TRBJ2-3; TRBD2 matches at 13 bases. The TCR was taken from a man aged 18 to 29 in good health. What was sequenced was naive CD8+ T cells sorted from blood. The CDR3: CASSPGTSGADTQYF. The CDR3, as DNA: TGTGCCAGCAGCCCCGGGACTAGCGGGGCCGATACGCAGTATTTT.